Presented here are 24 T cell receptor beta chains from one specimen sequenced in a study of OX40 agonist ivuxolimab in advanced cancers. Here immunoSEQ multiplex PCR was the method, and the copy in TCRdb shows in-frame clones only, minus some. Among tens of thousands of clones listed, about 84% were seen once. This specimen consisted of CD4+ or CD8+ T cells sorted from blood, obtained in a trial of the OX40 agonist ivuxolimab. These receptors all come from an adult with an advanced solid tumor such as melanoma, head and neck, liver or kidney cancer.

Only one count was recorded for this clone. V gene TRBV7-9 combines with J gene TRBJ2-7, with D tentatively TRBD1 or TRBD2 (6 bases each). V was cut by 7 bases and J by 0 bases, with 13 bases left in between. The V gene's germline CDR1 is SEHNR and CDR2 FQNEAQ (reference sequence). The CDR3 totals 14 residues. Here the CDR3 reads CASTPPGASYEQYF. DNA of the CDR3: TGTGCCAGCACCCCTCCGGGGGCCTCCTACGAGCAGTACTTC.

CDR3 nucleotide sequence: TGCGCCAGCAGCTCCACGACAAGGGGCTACACCGGGGAGCTGTTTTTT. It specifies CASSSTTRGYTGELFF. J is TRBJ2-2 and V is TRBV5-1, with TRBD1 as a possible D gene (5 bases). The germline V gene has CDR1 SGHRS and CDR2 YFSETQ. The V end was cut by 3 bases, the J end by 3 bases, with 15 bases between. CDR3 length: 16 amino acids.

The CDR3 protein is CASSSGTISYNEQFF. The CDR3 region has the DNA TGTGCCAGCAGCTCCGGGACTATCTCATACAATGAGCAGTTCTTC. V usage is TRBV7-2 and J usage is TRBJ2-1; 7 bases line up with TRBD2. CDR3 length: 15 residues. In germline, CDR1 is SGHTA, CDR2 FQGNSA. V dropped 4 bases and J dropped 4; count of bases not matched to a gene: 7.

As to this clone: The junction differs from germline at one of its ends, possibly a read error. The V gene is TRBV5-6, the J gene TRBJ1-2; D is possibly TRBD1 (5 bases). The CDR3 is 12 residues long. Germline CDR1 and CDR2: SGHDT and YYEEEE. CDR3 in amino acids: CASSSDRLAAAF. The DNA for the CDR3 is TGTGCCAGCAGCTCTGACAGACTCGCAGCCGCCTTC.

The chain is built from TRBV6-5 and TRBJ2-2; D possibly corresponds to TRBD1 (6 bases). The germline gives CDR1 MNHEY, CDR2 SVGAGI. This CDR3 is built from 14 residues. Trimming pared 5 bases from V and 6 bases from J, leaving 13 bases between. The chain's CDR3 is CASSKTGYAGELFF. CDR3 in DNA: TGTGCCAGCAGTAAGACAGGATACGCCGGGGAGCTGTTTTTT.

CDR3 coding DNA: TGCAGCGCCCTAAGGACAGGGGCGAACACTGAAGCTTTCTTT. It translates to CSALRTGANTEAFF. The chain uses TRBV29-1 and TRBJ1-1, with 9 bases that match TRBD1. CDR1 SQVTM and CDR2 ANQGSEA come from the germline V gene. V lost 7 bases to trimming and J lost 1 base; unmatched junction nucleotides: 7. This CDR3 region has 14 residues.

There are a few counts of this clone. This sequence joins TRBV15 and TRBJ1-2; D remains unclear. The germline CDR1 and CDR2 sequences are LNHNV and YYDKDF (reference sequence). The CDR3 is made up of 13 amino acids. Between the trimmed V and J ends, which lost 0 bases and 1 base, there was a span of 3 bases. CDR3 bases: TGTGCCACCAGCAGAGATCTTAACTATGGCTACACCTTC. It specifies CATSRDLNYGYTF.

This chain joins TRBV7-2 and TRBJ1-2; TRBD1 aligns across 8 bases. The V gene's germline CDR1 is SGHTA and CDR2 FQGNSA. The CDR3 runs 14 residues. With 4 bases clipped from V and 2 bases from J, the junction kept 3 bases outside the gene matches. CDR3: CASSSRDRNYGYTF. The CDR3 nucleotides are TGTGCCAGCAGCTCCCGGGACAGGAACTATGGCTACACCTTC.

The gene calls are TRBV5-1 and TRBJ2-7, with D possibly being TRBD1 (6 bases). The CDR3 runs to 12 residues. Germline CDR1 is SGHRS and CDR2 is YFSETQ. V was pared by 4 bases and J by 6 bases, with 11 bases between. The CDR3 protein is CASSHQTGEQYF. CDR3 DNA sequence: TGCGCCAGCAGCCATCAGACAGGCGAGCAGTACTTC.

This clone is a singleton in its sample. The chain's CDR3 is CASSSGTDEYNSPLHF. CDR3 coding DNA: TGCGCCAGCAGCTCCGGGACGGACGAATATAATTCACCCCTCCACTTT. The gene calls are TRBV5-1 and TRBJ1-6; possibly TRBD1 for D (5 bases). This CDR3 comprises 16 residues. Per the germline V gene, CDR1 is SGHRS and CDR2 is YFSETQ. Trimming shortened V by 3 bases and J by 4 bases, and 14 bases separated the two germline ends. The full variable domain, rest sourced from reference TRBV5-1 and TRBJ1-6, is KAGVTQTPRYLIKTRGQQVTLSCSPISGHRSVSWYQQTPGQGLQFLFEYFSETQRNKGNFPGRFSGRQFSNSRSEMNVSTLELGDSALYLCASSSGTDEYNSPLHFGNGTRLTVT.

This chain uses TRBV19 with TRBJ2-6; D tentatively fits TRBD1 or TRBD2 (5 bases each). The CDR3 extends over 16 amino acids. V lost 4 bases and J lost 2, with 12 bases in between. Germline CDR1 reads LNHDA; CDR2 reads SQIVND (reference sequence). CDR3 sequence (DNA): TGTGCCAGTAGTAGGGGGTACACTGCTGGGGCCAACGTCCTGACTTTC. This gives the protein CASSRGYTAGANVLTF.

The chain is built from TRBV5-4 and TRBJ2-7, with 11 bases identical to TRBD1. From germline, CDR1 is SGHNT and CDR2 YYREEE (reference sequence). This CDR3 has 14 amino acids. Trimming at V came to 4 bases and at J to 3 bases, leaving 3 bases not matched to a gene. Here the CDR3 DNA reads TGTGCCAGCAGCCCGGGACAGGGGGGCTACGAGCAGTACTTC. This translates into CASSPGQGGYEQYF.

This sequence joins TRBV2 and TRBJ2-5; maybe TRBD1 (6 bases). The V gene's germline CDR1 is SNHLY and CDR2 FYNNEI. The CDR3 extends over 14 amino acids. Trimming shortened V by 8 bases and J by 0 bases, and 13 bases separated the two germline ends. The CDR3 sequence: CASCFRDNQETQYF. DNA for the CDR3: TGTGCCAGCTGCTTCCGGGACAACCAAGAGACCCAGTACTTC.

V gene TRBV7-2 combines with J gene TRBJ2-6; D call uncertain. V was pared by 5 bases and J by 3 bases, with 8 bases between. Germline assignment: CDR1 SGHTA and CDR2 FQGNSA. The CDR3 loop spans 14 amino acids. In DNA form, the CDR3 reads TGTGCCAGCAGCCCAATACTTGGGGCCAACGTCCTGACTTTC. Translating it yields CASSPILGANVLTF.

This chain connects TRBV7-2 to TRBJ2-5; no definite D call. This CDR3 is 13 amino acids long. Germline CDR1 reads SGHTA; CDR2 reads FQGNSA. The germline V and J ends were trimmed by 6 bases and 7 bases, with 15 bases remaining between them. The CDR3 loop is CASSYRLVGTQYF. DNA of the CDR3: TGTGCCAGCAGTTATAGACTTGTTGGGACCCAGTACTTC.

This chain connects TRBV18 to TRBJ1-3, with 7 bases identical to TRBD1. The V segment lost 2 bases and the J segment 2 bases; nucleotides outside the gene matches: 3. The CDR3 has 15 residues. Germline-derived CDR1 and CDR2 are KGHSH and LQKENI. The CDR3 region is CASSPTGVAGNTIYF. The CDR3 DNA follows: TGTGCCAGCTCACCAACAGGGGTAGCTGGAAACACCATATATTTT.

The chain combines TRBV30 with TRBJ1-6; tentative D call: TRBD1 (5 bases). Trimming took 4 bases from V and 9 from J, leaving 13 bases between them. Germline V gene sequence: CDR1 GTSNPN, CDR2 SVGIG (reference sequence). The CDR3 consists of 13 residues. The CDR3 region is CAWTAVQGSPLHF. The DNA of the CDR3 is TGTGCCTGGACCGCGGTCCAGGGTTCACCCCTCCACTTT.

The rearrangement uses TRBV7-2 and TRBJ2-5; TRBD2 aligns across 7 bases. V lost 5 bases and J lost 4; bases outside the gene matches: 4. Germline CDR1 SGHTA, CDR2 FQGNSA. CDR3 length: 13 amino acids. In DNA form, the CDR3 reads TGTGCCAGCAGCAACGCGGGAGTAGAGACCCAGTACTTC. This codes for CASSNAGVETQYF.

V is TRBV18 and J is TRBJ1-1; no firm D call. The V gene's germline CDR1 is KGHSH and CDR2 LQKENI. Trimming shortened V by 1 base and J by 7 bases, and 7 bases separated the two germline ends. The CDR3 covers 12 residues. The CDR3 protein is CASSPLGDEAFF. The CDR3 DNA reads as TGTGCCAGCTCACCACTCGGGGATGAAGCTTTCTTT.

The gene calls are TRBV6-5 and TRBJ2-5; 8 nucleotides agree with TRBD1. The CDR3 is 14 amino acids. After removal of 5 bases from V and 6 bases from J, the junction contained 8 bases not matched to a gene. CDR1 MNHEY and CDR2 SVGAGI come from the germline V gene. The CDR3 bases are TGTGCCAGCAGTCCCGGACAGGGCTGGAAGACCCAGTACTTC. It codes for CASSPGQGWKTQYF.

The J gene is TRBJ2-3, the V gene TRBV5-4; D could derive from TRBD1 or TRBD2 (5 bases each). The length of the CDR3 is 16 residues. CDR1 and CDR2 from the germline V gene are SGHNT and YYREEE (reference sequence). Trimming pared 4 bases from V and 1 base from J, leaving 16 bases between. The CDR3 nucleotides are TGTGCCAGCAGCCCCCCTATACGGGGCCGCACAGATACGCAGTATTTT. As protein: CASSPPIRGRTDTQYF.

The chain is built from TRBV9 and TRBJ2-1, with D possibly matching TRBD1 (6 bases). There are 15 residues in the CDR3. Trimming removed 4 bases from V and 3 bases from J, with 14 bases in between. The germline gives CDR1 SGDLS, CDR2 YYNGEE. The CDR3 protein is CASSPQTGSYNEQFF. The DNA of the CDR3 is TGTGCCAGCAGCCCTCAGACAGGAAGCTACAATGAGCAGTTCTTC.

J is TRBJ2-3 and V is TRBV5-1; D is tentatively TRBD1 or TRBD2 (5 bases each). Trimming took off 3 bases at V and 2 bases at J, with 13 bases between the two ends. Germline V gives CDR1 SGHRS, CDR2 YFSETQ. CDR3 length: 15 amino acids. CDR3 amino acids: CASSSSGQFTDTQYF. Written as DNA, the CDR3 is TGCGCCAGCAGCTCGAGCGGACAATTCACAGATACGCAGTATTTT.

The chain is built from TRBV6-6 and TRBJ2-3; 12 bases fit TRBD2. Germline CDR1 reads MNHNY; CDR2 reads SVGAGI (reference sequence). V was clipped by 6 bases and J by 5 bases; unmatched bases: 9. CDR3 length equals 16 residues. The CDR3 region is CASSGLAGGLRDTQYF. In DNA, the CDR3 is TGTGCCAGCAGCGGGCTAGCGGGGGGGCTGAGAGATACGCAGTATTTT.